This TCR beta chain emerged from a study of spatial heterogeneity in lung cancer. About the research overall: A module score for T cells, taken from matched bulk RNA-seq, correlated strongly with TCR transcript counts in tumor regions. Study observations and caveats: For expanded intratumoral alpha and beta TCRs, counts tracked tumor mutation counts. The authors estimated that about 6.4% of tumor T cells were covered for alpha chains and approximately 13% for beta chains.

This clonotype was observed at least ten times. No antigen is known for it. The germline V gene encodes CDR1 LNHDA and CDR2 SQIVND (reference sequence). The CDR3 has 12 amino acids. The V gene end was trimmed by 6 bases and the J gene end by 4 bases; junction bases not matched to a gene: 1. Specified time point: sample taken at primary tumor resection. Patients with untreated early-stage non-small cell lung cancer, numbering approximately 70, were the donors. Every TCR cDNA molecule bore its own unique molecular identifier. TCRdb ran MiXCR on the 5' RACE reads and lists one entry per CDR3 protein. The sample lists some 4,000 distinct CDR3 sequences; around 5% were seen once.

This specimen was lung tumor tissue, taken at surgery. This chain uses TRBV19 with TRBJ2-5, with 8 bases aligning to TRBD2. The clonotype comes from a female donor with early-stage non-small cell lung cancer. CDR3 nucleotide sequence: TGTGCCAGTAGGCTAGCGGGAGAGACCCAGTACTTC. As protein: CASRLAGETQYF.